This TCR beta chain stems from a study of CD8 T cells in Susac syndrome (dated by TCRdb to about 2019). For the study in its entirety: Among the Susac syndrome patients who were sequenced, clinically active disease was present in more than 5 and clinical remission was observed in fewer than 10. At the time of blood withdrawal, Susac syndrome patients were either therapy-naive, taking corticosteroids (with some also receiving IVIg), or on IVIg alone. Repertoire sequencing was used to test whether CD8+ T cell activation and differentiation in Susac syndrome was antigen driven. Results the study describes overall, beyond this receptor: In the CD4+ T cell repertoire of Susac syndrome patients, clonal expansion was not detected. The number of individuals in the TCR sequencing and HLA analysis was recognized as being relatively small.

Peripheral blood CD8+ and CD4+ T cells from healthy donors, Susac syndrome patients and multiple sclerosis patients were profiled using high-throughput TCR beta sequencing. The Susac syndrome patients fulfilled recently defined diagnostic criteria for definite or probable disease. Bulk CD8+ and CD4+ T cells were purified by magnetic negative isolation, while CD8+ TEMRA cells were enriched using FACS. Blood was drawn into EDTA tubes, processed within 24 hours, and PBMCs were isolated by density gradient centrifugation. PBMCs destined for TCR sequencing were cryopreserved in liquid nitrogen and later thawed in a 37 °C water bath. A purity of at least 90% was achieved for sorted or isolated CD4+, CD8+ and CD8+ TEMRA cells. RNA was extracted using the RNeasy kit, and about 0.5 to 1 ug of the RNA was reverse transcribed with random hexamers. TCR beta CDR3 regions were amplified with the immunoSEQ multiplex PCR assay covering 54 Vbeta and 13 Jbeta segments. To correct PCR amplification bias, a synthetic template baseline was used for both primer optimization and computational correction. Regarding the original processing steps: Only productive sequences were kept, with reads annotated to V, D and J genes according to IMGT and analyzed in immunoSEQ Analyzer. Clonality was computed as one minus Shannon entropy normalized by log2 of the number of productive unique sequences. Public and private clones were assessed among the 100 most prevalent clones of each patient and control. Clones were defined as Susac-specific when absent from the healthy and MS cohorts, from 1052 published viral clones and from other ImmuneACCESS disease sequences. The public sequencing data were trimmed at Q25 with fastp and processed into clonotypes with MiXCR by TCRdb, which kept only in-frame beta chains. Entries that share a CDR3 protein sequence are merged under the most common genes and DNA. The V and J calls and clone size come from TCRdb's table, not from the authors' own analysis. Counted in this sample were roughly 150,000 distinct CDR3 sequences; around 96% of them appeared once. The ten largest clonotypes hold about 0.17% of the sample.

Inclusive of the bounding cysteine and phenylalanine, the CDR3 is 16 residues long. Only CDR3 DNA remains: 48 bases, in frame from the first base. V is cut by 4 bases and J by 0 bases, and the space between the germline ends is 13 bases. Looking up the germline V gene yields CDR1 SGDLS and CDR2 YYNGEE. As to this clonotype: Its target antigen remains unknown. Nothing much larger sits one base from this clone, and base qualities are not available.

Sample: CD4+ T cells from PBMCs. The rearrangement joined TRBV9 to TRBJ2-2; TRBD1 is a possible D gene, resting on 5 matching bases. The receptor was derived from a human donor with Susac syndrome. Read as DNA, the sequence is TGTGCCAGCAGCAAAGCTGACAGAACGAACACCGGGGAGCTGTTTTTT. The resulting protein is CASSKADRTNTGELFF.